This entry lists 11 T cell receptor beta chains sequenced from one sample in a study of blood T cell repertoires in COVID-19. The method was immunoSEQ multiplex PCR; TCRdb's version includes in-frame clones alone and lacks a portion of them. The profile covers some 300,000 clones, with just under 90% appearing a single time and 6.3% taken by the ten largest. Material: peripheral blood. All receptors come from a woman aged 45-65 years with COVID-19, enrolled during active disease.

This clone was observed a single time. The gene calls are TRBV29-1 and TRBJ1-1, with 7 bases matching TRBD1. Germline CDR1 SQVTM, CDR2 ANQGSEA. The CDR3 consists of 12 residues. Unmatched junction bases numbered 8, after V lost 7 bases and J lost 6 bases. The CDR3 sequence is CSDGDREPEAFF. The CDR3 coding sequence is TGCAGCGACGGAGACAGGGAGCCTGAAGCTTTCTTT. The full variable domain, with the rest looked up from reference TRBV29-1 and TRBJ1-1, is SAVISQKPSRDICQRGTSLTIQCQVDSQVTMMFWYRQQPGQSLTLIATANQGSEATYESGFVIDKFPISRPNLTFSTLTVSNMSPEDSSIYLCSDGDREPEAFFGQGTRLTVV.

The genes are TRBV19 and TRBJ2-1; 16 nucleotides agree with TRBD2. Trimming cost V 8 bases and J 0 bases; bases outside gene matches: 7. This CDR3 comprises 18 residues. Germline V CDR1 and CDR2: LNHDA, SQIVND (reference sequence). CDR3 sequence: CASQGLAGGTSSYNEQFF. The CDR3 DNA follows: TGTGCCAGTCAGGGACTAGCGGGGGGGACTAGCTCCTACAATGAGCAGTTCTTC.

The CDR3 is CASTRRGSNTGELFF. The CDR3 DNA sequence: TGTGCCAGTACCAGGCGCGGGTCGAACACCGGGGAGCTGTTTTTT. The chain joins TRBV19 to TRBJ2-2; D might be TRBD2 (5 bases). CDR3 length equals 15 residues. Germline V gene sequence: CDR1 LNHDA, CDR2 SQIVND (reference sequence). Trimming shortened V by 7 bases and J by 0 bases, and 12 bases separated the two germline ends.

The chain has TRBV27 and TRBJ1-3; TRBD1 is a possible D gene (6 bases). Germline V gene sequence: CDR1 MNHEY, CDR2 SMNVEV (reference sequence). This CDR3 comprises 15 residues. The germline V and J ends were trimmed by 10 bases and 0 bases, with 16 bases remaining between them. CDR3: CAKTQGWSSGNTIYF. CDR3 nucleotide sequence: TGTGCCAAAACTCAGGGGTGGAGCTCTGGAAACACCATATATTTT.

This chain joins TRBV7-6 and TRBJ2-3; TRBD2 agrees at 14 bases. With 4 bases clipped from V and 6 bases from J, the junction kept 9 bases outside the gene matches. CDR1 is SGHVS, CDR2 FNYEAQ, per germline. The CDR3 has 17 amino acids. CDR3 bases: TGTGCCAGCAGCTGGCCGGGACTAGCGGGAGTCGCTGATACGCAGTATTTT. Protein product: CASSWPGLAGVADTQYF. The whole variable domain, filled in from reference TRBV7-6 and TRBJ2-3, reads GAGVSQSPRYKVTKRGQDVALRCDPISGHVSLYWYRQALGQGPEFLTYFNYEAQQDKSGLPNDRFSAERPEGSISTLTIQRTEQRDSAMYRCASSWPGLAGVADTQYFGPGTRLTVL.

This chain connects TRBV18 to TRBJ1-2; D is undetermined. There are 14 residues in the CDR3. Germline CDR1 and CDR2: KGHSH and LQKENI. Deletions cut 3 bases from V and 4 bases from J, with 12 bases between. The CDR3 bases are TGTGCCAGCTCACCCACTGGGGAGGGCTATGGCTACACCTTC. Protein sequence: CASSPTGEGYGYTF.

This rearrangement joins TRBV3-1 (or the pseudogene TRBV3-2) to TRBJ2-7, with 9 bases that match TRBD2. V lost 1 base, J lost 3 bases, and 7 bases stayed unmatched. The germline gives CDR1 LGHDT, CDR2 YNNKEL (reference sequence). The length of the CDR3 is 16 residues. The CDR3: CASSQVAGANLYEQYF. The CDR3 DNA follows: TGTGCCAGCAGCCAAGTAGCGGGGGCCAACCTCTACGAGCAGTACTTC.

The rearrangement uses TRBV7-2 and TRBJ1-5; D gene ambiguous. The CDR3 sequence is 15 residues long. Trimming took 1 base from V and 0 from J, leaving 7 bases between them. The V gene's germline CDR1 is SGHTA and CDR2 FQGNSA. CDR3 loop: CASSLDGSSNQPQHF. CDR3 DNA: TGTGCCAGCAGCTTAGACGGGAGTAGCAATCAGCCCCAGCATTTT.

This chain joins TRBV5-4 and TRBJ1-6, with TRBD1 as a possible D gene (6 bases). The CDR3 has 14 amino acids. Trimming cost V 1 base and J 7 bases, with 9 bases left between them. The germline V gene encodes CDR1 SGHNT and CDR2 YYREEE (reference sequence). The CDR3 DNA reads TGTGCCAGCAGCTTGACAGGGCCCAATTCACCCCTCCACTTT. Its translation: CASSLTGPNSPLHF. Full variable domain (outside the CDR3, taken from reference TRBV5-4 and TRBJ1-6): ETGVTQSPTHLIKTRGQQVTLRCSSQSGHNTVSWYQQALGQGPQFIFQYYREEENGRGNFPPRFSGLQFPNYSSELNVNALELDDSALYLCASSLTGPNSPLHFGNGTRLTVT.

The chain couples TRBV20-1 to TRBJ2-2, with 12 bases that match TRBD2. CDR1 DFQATT and CDR2 SNEGSKA come from the germline V gene (reference sequence). CDR3 length: 16 amino acids. With V trimmed by 3 bases and J by 4 bases, 6 bases remained unmatched. CDR3 sequence reads: CSASAGLAGITGELFF. CDR3 nucleotide sequence: TGCAGTGCTAGTGCCGGACTAGCGGGGATCACCGGGGAGCTGTTTTTT.

This chain links TRBV10-3 with TRBJ2-7, with a weak D call TRBD1 (6 bases). The CDR3 is made up of 16 amino acids. Looked up from germline, CDR1 is ENHRY and CDR2 is SYGVKD. V lost 0 bases and J lost 0, with 12 bases in between. CDR3: CAISESAGRGSYEQYF. The CDR3 DNA reads TGTGCCATCAGTGAGTCCGCGGGCAGGGGCTCCTACGAGCAGTACTTC.